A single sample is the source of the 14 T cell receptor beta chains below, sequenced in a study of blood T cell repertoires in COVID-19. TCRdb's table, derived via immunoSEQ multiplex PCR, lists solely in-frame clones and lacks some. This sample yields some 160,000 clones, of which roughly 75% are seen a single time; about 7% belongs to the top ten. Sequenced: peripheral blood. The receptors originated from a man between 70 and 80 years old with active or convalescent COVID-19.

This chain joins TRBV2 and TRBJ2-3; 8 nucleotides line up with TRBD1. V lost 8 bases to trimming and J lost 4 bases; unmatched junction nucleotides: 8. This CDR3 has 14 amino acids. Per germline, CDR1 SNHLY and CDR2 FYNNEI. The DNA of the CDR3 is TGTGCCAGCGGACGGACAGGGTATTCAGATACGCAGTATTTT. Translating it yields CASGRTGYSDTQYF.

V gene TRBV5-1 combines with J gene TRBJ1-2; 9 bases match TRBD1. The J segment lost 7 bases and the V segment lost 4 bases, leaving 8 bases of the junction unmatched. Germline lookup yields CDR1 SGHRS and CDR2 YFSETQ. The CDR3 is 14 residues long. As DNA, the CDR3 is TGCGCCAGCAGCATTTCCGGGACAGGGACTGGCTACACCTTC. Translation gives CASSISGTGTGYTF. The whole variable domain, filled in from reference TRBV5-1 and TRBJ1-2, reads KAGVTQTPRYLIKTRGQQVTLSCSPISGHRSVSWYQQTPGQGLQFLFEYFSETQRNKGNFPGRFSGRQFSNSRSEMNVSTLELGDSALYLCASSISGTGTGYTFGSGTRLTVV.

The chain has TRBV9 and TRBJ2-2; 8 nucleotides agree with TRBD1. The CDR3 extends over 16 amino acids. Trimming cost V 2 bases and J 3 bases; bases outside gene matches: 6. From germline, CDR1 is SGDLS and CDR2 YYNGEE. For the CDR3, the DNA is TGTGCCAGCAGCGTTGGACAGGGTGGGGACACCGGGGAGCTGTTTTTT. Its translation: CASSVGQGGDTGELFF.

The CDR3 bases are TGTGCCAGCAGTTTAGGTTATACAGCTGAAGCTTTCTTT. Translated: CASSLGYTAEAFF. The chain combines TRBV12-3 or TRBV12-4 with TRBJ1-1; D remains unclear. This CDR3 spans 13 amino acids. Trimming removed 1 base from V and 6 bases from J, with 9 bases in between.

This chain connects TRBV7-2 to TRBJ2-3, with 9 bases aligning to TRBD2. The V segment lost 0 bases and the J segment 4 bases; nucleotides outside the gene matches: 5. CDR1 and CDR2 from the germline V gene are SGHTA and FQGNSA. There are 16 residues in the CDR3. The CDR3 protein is CASSLAGGRAPDTQYF. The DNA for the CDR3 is TGTGCCAGCAGCTTAGCTGGCGGGAGGGCCCCAGATACGCAGTATTTT.

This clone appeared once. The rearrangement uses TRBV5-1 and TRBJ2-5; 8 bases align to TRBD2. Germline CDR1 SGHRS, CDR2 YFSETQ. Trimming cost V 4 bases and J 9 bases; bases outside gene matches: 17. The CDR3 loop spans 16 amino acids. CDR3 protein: CASSIIPGTSEGAQYF. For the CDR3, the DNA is TGCGCCAGCAGCATCATCCCCGGGACTAGTGAGGGTGCCCAGTACTTC.

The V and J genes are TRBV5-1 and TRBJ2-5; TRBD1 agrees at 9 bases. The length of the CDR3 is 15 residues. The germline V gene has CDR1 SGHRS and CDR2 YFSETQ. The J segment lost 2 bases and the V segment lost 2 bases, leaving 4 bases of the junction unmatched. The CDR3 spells CASSFLGTGQETQYF. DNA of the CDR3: TGCGCCAGCAGCTTTCTGGGGACAGGGCAAGAGACCCAGTACTTC.

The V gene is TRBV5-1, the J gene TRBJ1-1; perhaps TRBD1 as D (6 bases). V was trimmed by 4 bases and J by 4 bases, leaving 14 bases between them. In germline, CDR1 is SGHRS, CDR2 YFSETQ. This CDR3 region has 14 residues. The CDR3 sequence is CASSLTGYSTEAFF. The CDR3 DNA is TGCGCCAGCAGCCTAACAGGGTACAGCACTGAAGCTTTCTTT. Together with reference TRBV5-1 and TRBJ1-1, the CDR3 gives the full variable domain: KAGVTQTPRYLIKTRGQQVTLSCSPISGHRSVSWYQQTPGQGLQFLFEYFSETQRNKGNFPGRFSGRQFSNSRSEMNVSTLELGDSALYLCASSLTGYSTEAFFGQGTRLTVV.

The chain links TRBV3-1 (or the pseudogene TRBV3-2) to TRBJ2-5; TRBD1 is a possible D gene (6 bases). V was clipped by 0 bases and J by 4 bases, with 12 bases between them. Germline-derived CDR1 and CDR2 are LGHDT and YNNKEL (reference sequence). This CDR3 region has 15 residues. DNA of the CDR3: TGTGCCAGCAGCCAAGATCTGGGGGCCTTAGAGACCCAGTACTTC. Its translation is CASSQDLGALETQYF.

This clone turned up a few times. The DNA for the CDR3 is TGTGCCAGCAGTGATCGGGCAGATACGCAGTATTTT. Translating it yields CASSDRADTQYF. The chain couples TRBV2 to TRBJ2-3, with unresolved D. The V end was cut by 3 bases, the J end by 4 bases, with 5 bases between. Germline V gene lookup returns CDR1 SNHLY and CDR2 FYNNEI. The CDR3 totals 12 residues.

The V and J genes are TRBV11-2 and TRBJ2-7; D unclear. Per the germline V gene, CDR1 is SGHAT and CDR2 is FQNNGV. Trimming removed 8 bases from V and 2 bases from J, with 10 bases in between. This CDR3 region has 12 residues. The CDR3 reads CASGYSTYEQYF. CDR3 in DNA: TGTGCCAGCGGATACAGTACCTACGAGCAGTACTTC.

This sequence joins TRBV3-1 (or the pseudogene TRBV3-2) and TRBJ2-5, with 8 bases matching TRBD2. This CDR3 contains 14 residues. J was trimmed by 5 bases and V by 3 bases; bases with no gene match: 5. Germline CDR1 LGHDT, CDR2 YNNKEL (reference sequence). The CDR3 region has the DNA TGTGCCAGCAGCCAGAGGAGCGGGAGTGAGACCCAGTACTTC. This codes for CASSQRSGSETQYF.

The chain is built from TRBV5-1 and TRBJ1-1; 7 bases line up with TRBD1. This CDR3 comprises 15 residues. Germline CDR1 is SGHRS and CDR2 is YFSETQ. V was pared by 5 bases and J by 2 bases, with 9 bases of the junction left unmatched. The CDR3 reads CASRAGGGPNTEAFF. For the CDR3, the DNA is TGCGCCAGCAGGGCAGGGGGTGGCCCCAACACTGAAGCTTTCTTT.

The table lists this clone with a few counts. In DNA form, the CDR3 reads TGTGCCAGCAGTGTTTTTAATAGCAATCAGCCCCAGCATTTT. Protein: CASSVFNSNQPQHF. The chain is built from TRBV2 and TRBJ1-5, with no clear D. From germline, CDR1 is SNHLY and CDR2 FYNNEI. The CDR3 has 14 amino acids. Trimming shortened V by 4 bases and J by 0 bases, and 7 bases separated the two germline ends.